This T cell receptor beta chain was obtained from a study of cytomegalovirus exposure and HLA in healthy donors. This clone was detected only a few times. CDR1 and CDR2 from the germline V gene are MNHEY and SVGAGI. The CDR3 contains 13 residues. Trimming stripped 0 bases from V and 10 bases from J, with 10 bases between. The PCR ran on 60 Vbeta and 13 Jbeta primers. Assay used: immunoSEQ multiplex PCR; TCRdb lists only in-frame clones, some missing. The table shows roughly 150,000 clones, with approximately 83% occurring only once. Sample: PBMCs. V is TRBV6-5 and J is TRBJ2-1; D is perhaps TRBD1 (6 bases). This TCR came from a woman between 18 and 29 years old in good health and CMV-seronegative. This chain's CDR3 is CASSYSGGQEQFF. Here the CDR3 DNA reads TGTGCCAGCAGTTACTCTGGTGGACAGGAGCAGTTCTTC.